Listed below are T cell receptor beta chains from one sample, sequenced in a study of CD8+ T cells in alopecia areata. The table came from immunoSEQ multiplex PCR; TCRdb's copy has only in-frame clones and leaves some out. The top ten clones hold roughly a sixth of a sample with some 96,000 clones, around 60% of them seen once. Sequencing was performed on CD8+ T cells sorted from blood, taken at week 4, from a patient treated with tofacitinib. Every receptor here comes from a human donor with alopecia areata. CDR3s include the opening cysteine and the closing phenylalanine or tryptophan. D genes are given only for firm matches. The size entry is marked missing in some rows and otherwise reads once, few, many or a size class.

d_gene,j_gene,v_gene,abundance,CDR3nt,CDR3aa
TRBD1,TRBJ2-3,TRBV30,few,TGTGCCTGGAGTGTAATGGTTGACAGGGATATCGCAGATACGCAGTATTTT,CAWSVMVDRDIADTQYF
.,TRBJ1-1,TRBV4-3,.,TGCGCCAGCAGCCAGGAATTTAACGGGGTGACTGAAGCTTTCTTT,CASSQEFNGVTEAFF
.,TRBJ2-1,TRBV6-5,.,TGTGCCAGCAGTGAACTTTGGAGGCAGAATGAGCAGTTCTTC,CASSELWRQNEQFF
.,TRBJ2-7,TRBV2,.,TGTGCCAGCATGGGGACGGACAACTCCTACGAGCAGTACTTC,CASMGTDNSYEQYF
TRBD2,TRBJ2-3,TRBV11-1,.,TGTGCCAGCAGCTCCGCACTAGCGACAGATACGCAGTATTTT,CASSSALATDTQYF
TRBD2,TRBJ2-7,TRBV28,.,TGTGCCAGCAGTTATGGGACTAGCGGGAGCAACTACGAGCAGTACTTC,CASSYGTSGSNYEQYF
.,TRBJ1-2,TRBV7-9,.,TGTGCCAGCAGCCCCCCGACCGTCCATGGCTACACCTTC,CASSPPTVHGYTF
.,TRBJ2-3,TRBV7-2,.,TGTGCCAGCAGCTTAACACCCCCGGGCACAGATACGCAGTATTTT,CASSLTPPGTDTQYF
TRBD2,TRBJ2-1,TRBV7-9,medium-sized,TGTGCCAGCAGCCCGGCGCTAGCGGGGATTACCTACAATGAGCAGTTCTTC,CASSPALAGITYNEQFF
TRBD1,TRBJ2-3,TRBV29-1,few,TGCAGCGCCAAAAACAGGGGGTCACCGAGGAAAAGCACAGATACGCAGTATTTT,CSAKNRGSPRKSTDTQYF
TRBD1,TRBJ1-1,TRBV29-1,.,TGCAGCGTAGGACAGGGTTCTGAAGCTTTCTTT,CSVGQGSEAFF
TRBD1,TRBJ1-1,TRBV5-4,once,TGTGCCAGCAGCCGAAACCGGGACAGGAACACTGAAGCTTTCTTT,CASSRNRDRNTEAFF
.,TRBJ2-7,TRBV29-1,.,TGCAGCGTTGTGGCGGAGAGCTCCTACGAGCAGTACTTC,CSVVAESSYEQYF
.,TRBJ1-2,TRBV4-1,.,TGCGCCAGCAGCCAAGATCAAGAGGGAGGCTATGGCTACACCTTC,CASSQDQEGGYGYTF
.,TRBJ2-6,TRBV27,.,TGTGCCAGCAGTTTACGTGGTACTGGGGCCAACGTCCTGACTTTC,CASSLRGTGANVLTF
.,TRBJ1-2,TRBV29-1,.,TGCAGCGTTGAAGGTTGGGCCAGGGAGCACTATGGCTACACCTTC,CSVEGWAREHYGYTF
.,TRBJ2-6,TRBV6-5,.,TGTGCCAGCAGTTACATCGCTGCGGCTGGGGCCAACGTCCTGACTTTC,CASSYIAAAGANVLTF
TRBD1,TRBJ2-5,TRBV7-8,.,TGTGCCAGCAGTAGCGCCCGGGACAGCCAAGAGACCCAGTACTTC,CASSSARDSQETQYF